The 6 T cell receptor beta chains below come from one sample, sequenced in a study of identical twins. TCRdb independently ran MiXCR on the 5' RACE reads; one entry per CDR3 protein. The repertoire holds about 460,000 distinct CDR3 sequences, with 14% as singletons. Separately, the same data were catalogued under a study of yellow fever vaccine responses in identical twins.

The source material was CD4+ T cells sorted from blood. The receptors stem from a woman younger than 35 in good health.

In its sample, this clonotype was seen a few times. J is TRBJ2-7 and V is TRBV27, with a weak D call TRBD1 (5 bases). CDR1 MNHEY and CDR2 SMNVEV come from the germline V gene (reference sequence). This CDR3 is built from 15 residues. V shed 2 bases and J shed 3 bases, with 14 bases lying between them. The CDR3 protein is CASSLQGSSYYEQYF. CDR3 nucleotide sequence: TGTGCCAGCAGTTTACAGGGCAGCTCCTACTACGAGCAGTACTTC.

This chain connects TRBV6-5 to TRBJ2-1; 7 positions agree with TRBD2. CDR3 size: 15 residues. CDR1 and CDR2 (germline): MNHEY, SVGAGI. The V and J ends lost 4 bases and 0 bases, in that order; junction bases with no gene match: 3. This CDR3 is CASSFGTNSYNEQFF. The CDR3, as DNA: TGTGCCAGCAGTTTCGGGACTAACTCCTACAATGAGCAGTTCTTC.

This clonotype was detected a few times. The gene calls are TRBV18 and TRBJ2-5; 8 bases line up with TRBD1. The CDR3 loop spans 15 amino acids. Germline trimming cut 1 base from V and 2 bases from J; bases unmatched to any gene: 3. Looked up from germline, CDR1 is KGHSH and CDR2 is LQKENI. CDR3: CASSPRDRIQETQYF. In DNA form, the CDR3 reads TGTGCCAGCTCACCACGGGACAGGATACAAGAGACCCAGTACTTC.

This chain connects TRBV7-6 to TRBJ2-3; D is perhaps TRBD2 (7 bases). CDR3 length: 17 amino acids. The germline CDR1 and CDR2 sequences are SGHVS and FNYEAQ. V was shortened by 0 bases and J by 2 bases, with 15 bases between the two germline ends. The CDR3 loop reads CASSLALRGAVTDTQYF. CDR3 DNA sequence: TGTGCCAGCAGCTTAGCGCTCCGGGGGGCTGTCACAGATACGCAGTATTTT. The full variable domain, its missing parts supplied by reference TRBV7-6 and TRBJ2-3, is GAGVSQSPRYKVTKRGQDVALRCDPISGHVSLYWYRQALGQGPEFLTYFNYEAQQDKSGLPNDRFSAERPEGSISTLTIQRTEQRDSAMYRCASSLALRGAVTDTQYFGPGTRLTVL.

This clonotype appeared a few times. The rearrangement joins TRBV6-1 to TRBJ2-6; TRBD1 might be the D (6 bases). The CDR3 has 16 residues. Per the germline V gene, CDR1 is MNHNS and CDR2 is SASEGT. V was clipped by 10 bases and J by 0 bases, with 16 bases between them. This CDR3 is CATTDSFSSGANVLTF. The CDR3 coding sequence is TGTGCCACTACGGACAGCTTTAGCTCTGGGGCCAACGTCCTGACTTTC.

This clonotype appeared many times. The chain recombines TRBV12-3 or TRBV12-4 with TRBJ2-3; tentatively, D is TRBD1 or TRBD2 (5 bases each). The V end lost 3 bases, the J end lost 4 bases, and 8 bases lay between the germline ends. The CDR3 sequence is 13 residues long. CDR3 sequence reads: CASSLGVPDTQYF. The DNA of the CDR3 is TGTGCCAGCAGTTTGGGGGTGCCAGATACGCAGTATTTT.